This T cell receptor (beta chain) was recorded in a study of CD8 T cells in Susac syndrome. In its sample, this clonotype was seen once. RNA was extracted with the RNeasy kit, and a quantity of roughly 0.5 to 1 ug was reverse transcribed using random hexamers. Amplification of TCR beta CDR3 spanned 54 Vbeta and 13 Jbeta via immunoSEQ multiplex PCR. TCRdb processed the immunoSEQ multiplex PCR reads anew with MiXCR; each CDR3 protein has one entry. The sample shows hundreds of thousands of distinct CDR3 sequences, roughly 85% of them seen only once. The CDR3 is 15 amino acids. Trimming left V 3 bases short and J 3 bases short, with 15 bases between. The V gene's germline CDR1 is SGHVS and CDR2 FQNEAQ. The authors carried out high-throughput sequencing of TCR beta. They applied it to CD8+ and CD4+ T cells obtained from blood.

The chain recombines TRBV7-8 with TRBJ2-7, with unresolved D. This TCR was recovered from a human donor with multiple sclerosis. The sample taken for sequencing was CD8+ T cells from PBMCs. The CDR3 protein is CASSLNSPSDYEQYF. The CDR3 DNA sequence: TGTGCCAGCAGCTTGAACAGTCCGTCGGACTACGAGCAGTACTTC.